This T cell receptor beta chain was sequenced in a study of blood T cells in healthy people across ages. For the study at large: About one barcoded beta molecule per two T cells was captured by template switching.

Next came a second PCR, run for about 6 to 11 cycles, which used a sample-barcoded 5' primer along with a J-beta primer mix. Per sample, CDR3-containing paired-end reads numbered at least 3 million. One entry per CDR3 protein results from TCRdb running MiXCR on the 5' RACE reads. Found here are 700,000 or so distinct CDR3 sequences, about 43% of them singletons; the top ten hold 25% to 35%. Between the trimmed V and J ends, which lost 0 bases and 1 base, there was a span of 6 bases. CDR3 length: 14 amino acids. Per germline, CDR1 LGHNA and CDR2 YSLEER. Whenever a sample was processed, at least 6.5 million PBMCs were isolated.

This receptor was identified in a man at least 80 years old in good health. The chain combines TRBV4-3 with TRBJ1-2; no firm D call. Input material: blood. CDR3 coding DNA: TGCGCCAGCAGCCAAGACGGACTTAACTATGGCTACACCTTC. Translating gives CASSQDGLNYGYTF.